This TCR beta chain is drawn from a study of Graves' ophthalmopathy and Graves' hyperthyroidism. Study in general: At initial diagnosis, peripheral blood was obtained, and this preceded any treatment.

Scientists amplified the TCR beta CDR3 regions from RNA transcripts. First-round RT-PCR relied on HTBI primers, and a second-round multiplex PCR came next. TCRdb passed the multiplex PCR reads through MiXCR, listing each CDR3 protein once. The table has a few hundred thousand distinct CDR3 sequences, roughly a sixth seen once. This clonotype came up many times. It was from 10 ml of fresh peripheral blood that the PBMCs came. V dropped 3 bases and J dropped 3; count of bases not matched to a gene: 11. This CDR3 has 18 amino acids. The germline V gene encodes CDR1 SGHRS and CDR2 YFSETQ. The sample taken for sequencing was peripheral blood. This rearrangement joins TRBV5-1 to TRBJ2-2; the match to TRBD1 covers 10 bases. The source is an adult man with Graves' ophthalmopathy. The CDR3 reads CASSSPTGGLEDTGELFF. CDR3 sequence (DNA): TGCGCCAGCAGCTCACCGACAGGGGGCCTTGAGGACACCGGGGAGCTGTTTTTT.